A selection of T cell receptor beta chains follows, all from one sample in a study of cytotoxic CD8 clonotypes in ibrutinib-treated CLL. Sequencing was performed with immunoSEQ multiplex PCR; in TCRdb, only in-frame clones are kept and a portion is missing. The sample lists 100,000 or so clones; 45% to 65% were seen once. The sequenced sample was PBMCs, obtained after 24 months of ibrutinib treatment. These receptors were collected from a human donor with chronic lymphocytic leukemia. CDR3s include the opening cysteine and the closing phenylalanine or tryptophan. The D gene is left open where the match is weak. Clone size is shown for a subset of rows, as once, few, many or a class of expanded clone.

d_gene,v_gene,j_gene,abundance,CDR3nt,CDR3aa
TRBD2,TRBV7-2,TRBJ2-7,-,TGTGCCAGCATCTCGGGCGGGGGCTACGAGCAGTACTTC,CASISGGGYEQYF
TRBD1,TRBV7-9,TRBJ2-7,few,TGTGCCAGCACCCAAGATCGCACAGGGGGGTACGAGCAGTACTTC,CASTQDRTGGYEQYF
-,TRBV7-9,TRBJ2-7,-,TGTGCCAGCAGCTTAGCGCTAGTAAACCCCTACGAGCAGTACTTC,CASSLALVNPYEQYF
-,TRBV19,TRBJ1-1,-,TGTGCCAGTAGTATTATGGTCGACAGTGAAGCTTTCTTT,CASSIMVDSEAFF
TRBD1,TRBV2,TRBJ1-3,-,TGTGCCAGCAGTGGACAGGGCTCTGGAAACACCATATATTTT,CASSGQGSGNTIYF
-,TRBV7-8,TRBJ1-1,-,TGTGCCAGCAGCTTAAAGGAGAACACTGAAGCTTTCTTT,CASSLKENTEAFF
-,TRBV11-3,TRBJ1-4,few,TGTGCCAGCAGCGCGAGGGACGGAGGAAAACTGTTTTTT,CASSARDGGKLFF
-,TRBV6-6,TRBJ2-7,-,TGTGCCAGCACTTCCACAGGGCTCTCCTACGAGCAGTACTTC,CASTSTGLSYEQYF
-,TRBV9,TRBJ2-7,-,TGTGCCAGCAGCGTTAGCGACACCTACGAGCAGTACTTC,CASSVSDTYEQYF
TRBD1,TRBV14,TRBJ2-5,-,TGTGCCAGCCGCGGAACAGGGGCACGGTACCAAGAGACCCAGTACTTC,CASRGTGARYQETQYF
-,TRBV6-1,TRBJ1-2,few,TGTGCCAGCACCAGTACTATCTATGGCTACACCTTC,CASTSTIYGYTF
TRBD1,TRBV6-4,TRBJ1-1,-,TGTGCCAGCAGTCGGGACAGGGGAGCGAACACTGAAGCTTTCTTT,CASSRDRGANTEAFF
-,TRBV30,TRBJ1-1,many,TGTGCCTGGGACTCGAACACTGAAGCTTTCTTT,CAWDSNTEAFF
TRBD1,TRBV5-1,TRBJ2-7,-,TGCGCCAGCAGCTTACAGGGGCCCCCCTACGAGCAGTACTTC,CASSLQGPPYEQYF
TRBD1,TRBV28,TRBJ1-6,-,TGTGCCAGCAGTTACGGGACAGCTCTTAATTCACCCCTCCACTTT,CASSYGTALNSPLHF
-,TRBV5-1,TRBJ1-2,-,TGCGCCAGCAGCTTGGACCGTCCTTATGGCTACACCTTC,CASSLDRPYGYTF
-,TRBV2,TRBJ1-1,-,TGTGCCAGCAACGTACCGGAAGCTTTCTTT,CASNVPEAFF
-,TRBV19,TRBJ2-4,-,TGTGCCAGTAGTTTGCCCCGAGGGGAATTAACCAAAAACATTCAGTACTTC,CASSLPRGELTKNIQYF
TRBD1,TRBV5-1,TRBJ1-1,many,TGCGCCAGCAGCGTGGGACAGGGGGCGCGTACTGAAGCTTTCTTT,CASSVGQGARTEAFF
-,TRBV7-2,TRBJ1-4,-,TGTGCCAGCAGCTTAGCTGGAGGACTAAATGAAAAACTGTTTTTT,CASSLAGGLNEKLFF
TRBD1,TRBV7-9,TRBJ1-1,-,TGTGCCAGCAGCGCCCTCTGGACAGGGAGGGTCTCATTGACTGAAGCTTTCTTT,CASSALWTGRVSLTEAFF
-,TRBV6-1,TRBJ1-6,few,TGTGCCAGCAGTGAAAGGGAATCCTATAATTCACCCCTCCACTTT,CASSERESYNSPLHF
-,TRBV10-3,TRBJ1-5,-,TGTGCCATCAGGGAGCCGCAGGGGCCCCAGCATTTT,CAIREPQGPQHF
-,TRBV7-8,TRBJ1-1,-,TGTGCCAGCAGCCCCATGAGGAACACTGAAGCTTTCTTT,CASSPMRNTEAFF
TRBD1,TRBV5-1,TRBJ1-1,-,TGCGCCAGCAGCTTCCGGACAGGCCCCAACACTGAAGCTTTCTTT,CASSFRTGPNTEAFF
TRBD1,TRBV29-1,TRBJ2-7,-,TGCAGCGCCACCCGGGACAGGTACACCTACGAGCAGTACTTC,CSATRDRYTYEQYF
-,TRBV29-1,TRBJ1-4,once,TGCTGCGGGATAGCTAATGAAAAACTGTTTTTT,CCGIANEKLFF
TRBD1,TRBV13,TRBJ1-6,few,TGTGCCAGCAGCGCAGACAGGGGGAGGTCACCCCTCCACTTT,CASSADRGRSPLHF
TRBD1,TRBV5-1,TRBJ2-3,-,TGCGCCAGCAGCTTGGGGACAGGGAGGACAGATACGCAGTATTTT,CASSLGTGRTDTQYF
-,TRBV25-1,TRBJ2-2,-,TGTGCCAGCAGTGATGGATCGCGGATCGCGAACACCGGGGAGCTGTTTTTT,CASSDGSRIANTGELFF
TRBD1,TRBV6-6,TRBJ1-3,-,TGTGCCAGCAGGAAAGAGGGGGCCTCTCTCAACACCATATATTTT,CASRKEGASLNTIYF
TRBD1,TRBV9,TRBJ1-6,-,TGTGCCAGCAGCCCGTCACGTCGACAGGGAACGGGTTCACCCCTCCACTTT,CASSPSRRQGTGSPLHF
TRBD2,TRBV19,TRBJ2-3,few,TGTGCCAGTAACCCCGGCGGGGGGACCGATACGCAGTATTTT,CASNPGGGTDTQYF
-,TRBV10-3,TRBJ2-7,-,TGTGCCAGCGGGCGGTACGAGCAGTACTTC,CASGRYEQYF
-,TRBV5-4,TRBJ2-7,-,TGTGCCAGCAGCGGCGGGGCGATGGCCTACGAGCAGTACTTC,CASSGGAMAYEQYF
-,TRBV6-1,TRBJ2-7,-,TGTGCCAGCAGAGTCACCGGGACCGGTACCTACGAGCAGTACTTC,CASRVTGTGTYEQYF
TRBD2,TRBV29-1,TRBJ2-5,-,TGCAGCGTTGCCGGGGGGGCAGGAGAGACCCAGTACTTC,CSVAGGAGETQYF
TRBD1,TRBV2,TRBJ2-3,-,TGTGCCAGCAAGGGGGACAGAATCACAGATACGCAGTATTTT,CASKGDRITDTQYF
TRBD1,TRBV5-4,TRBJ1-6,-,TGTGCCAGCAGCTTGGAGTGGAACAGGGGAAATTCACCCCTCCACTTT,CASSLEWNRGNSPLHF
-,TRBV4-1,TRBJ2-1,-,TGCGCCAGCAGCCAAATAGACATGGGTTTCCTTTCCTACAATGAGCAGTTCTTC,CASSQIDMGFLSYNEQFF
-,TRBV30,TRBJ2-5,few,TGTGCCTGGAGTAGAGAGACCCAGTACTTC,CAWSRETQYF
-,TRBV19,TRBJ1-3,few,TGTGCCAGTATTGAGTCATACTCTGGAAACACCATATATTTT,CASIESYSGNTIYF
-,TRBV29-1,TRBJ2-7,few,TGCAGCGTTGTAGGGAACTCCTACGAGCAGTACTTC,CSVVGNSYEQYF
-,TRBV4-1,TRBJ1-6,-,TGCGCCAGCAGCCAAAACTTTGACGGAAGCTCCTATAATTCACCCCTCCACTTT,CASSQNFDGSSYNSPLHF